The clone carrying this T cell receptor (beta chain) was detected a few times. These data are taken from a study of blood T cell repertoires in COVID-19. Study-level background: Acute-phase and convalescent COVID-19 samples originated in the United States, Italy and Spain. The analysed material was cDNA or gDNA that came from T cells, B-cell-depleted T cells, or PBMCs.

The CDR3 consists of 15 residues. The junction had 8 bases not matched to a gene; V was cut back by 5 bases and J by 5 bases. Germline CDR1 SGHRS, CDR2 YFSETQ. Per the authors' pipeline: How many nucleated cells were present was estimated from reference gene primer amplification. Method: immunoSEQ multiplex PCR; TCRdb's copy keeps in-frame clones and lacks some. That table is the source of V, J and clone size, and D and trimming were worked out from the DNA. Here the sample spans some 210,000 clones, about 91% being singletons. The genes are TRBV5-1 and TRBJ2-5; 11 nucleotides align to TRBD2. This TCR came from a man under 40 with acute or convalescent COVID-19. The source material was peripheral blood. The CDR3 region is CASRHLAGGRETQYF. CDR3 nucleotides: TGCGCCAGCAGGCATTTAGCGGGGGGGCGTGAGACCCAGTACTTC.